These T cell receptor beta chains were read from a single sample in a study of blood T cell repertoires in COVID-19. Clones were read by immunoSEQ multiplex PCR, and TCRdb kept only the in-frame ones, dropping some. The sample contains about 74,000 clones, 70% to 90% of which appear only once. Sequencing input: peripheral blood. All receptors come from a woman aged 80 or over with acute or convalescent COVID-19. Both conserved end residues are part of each CDR3. Each record gives: CDR3 DNA, CDR3 protein, J gene, clone size, V gene, D gene. A D gene is named only where the DNA matches it firmly. For some rows the clone size is stated as once, few or many, or as a class when expanded; others skip it.

TGTGCCAGCAGCTTAGGGGGACAGGGGAATGAGCAGTTCTTC,CASSLGGQGNEQFF,TRBJ2-1,NA,TRBV7-3,TRBD1
TGTGCCAGCAGTTTAGGACTAGCGGGGGGTACCGGGGAGCTGTTTTTT,CASSLGLAGGTGELFF,TRBJ2-2,NA,TRBV28,TRBD2
TGCGCCAGCACGGCGGCCAATGAGCAGTTCTTC,CASTAANEQFF,TRBJ2-1,NA,TRBV10-2,NA
TGTGCCAGCAGCTCTTATTTGGGACTAGCGGGTAAAGGACAAGAGACCCAGTACTTC,CASSSYLGLAGKGQETQYF,TRBJ2-5,NA,TRBV7-6,TRBD2
TGTGCCAGCTCATCGACAGGGGCAGTACAGCCCCAGCATTTT,CASSSTGAVQPQHF,TRBJ1-5,few,TRBV18,TRBD1
TGTGCCAGCAGCCCAAAACCGGGGGGCACTGAAGCTTTCTTT,CASSPKPGGTEAFF,TRBJ1-1,NA,TRBV3-1/TRBV3-2,NA
TGTGCCAGCAGCTCGGGACTAAGGGGCAATCAGCCCCAGCATTTT,CASSSGLRGNQPQHF,TRBJ1-5,NA,TRBV5-8,NA
TGTGCCAGCACTAGGGGCGGGGGTAGTGGCACTGAAGCTTTCTTT,CASTRGGGSGTEAFF,TRBJ1-1,NA,TRBV6-5,NA
TGTGCCTGGAGTGGGCTCGGGGGCACTGAAGCTTTCTTT,CAWSGLGGTEAFF,TRBJ1-1,NA,TRBV30,NA
TGTGCCAGCAGCTTGAGGACTAGCGGGGGGTTTGATACGCAGTATTTT,CASSLRTSGGFDTQYF,TRBJ2-3,NA,TRBV7-8,TRBD2
TGTGCCAGCAGCTTAGTATCTAGAGGGCTAGCCTACTCCTACAATGAGCAGTTCTTC,CASSLVSRGLAYSYNEQFF,TRBJ2-1,once,TRBV7-2,NA
TGTGCCAGTAGTGTGGGACTGGCCGGCTCCTACAATGAGCAGTTCTTC,CASSVGLAGSYNEQFF,TRBJ2-1,NA,TRBV19,NA
TGTGCCAGCAGCTACCGGGACAGGGTTGGCGGGGAGCTGTTTTTT,CASSYRDRVGGELFF,TRBJ2-2,NA,TRBV7-6,TRBD1
TGTGCCACCGAGCCCGGAGGAGCTAACTATGGCTACACCTTC,CATEPGGANYGYTF,TRBJ1-2,NA,TRBV5-4,NA
TGTGCCAGCTCACCCCTGGCCAGGGGGAACACTGAAGCTTTCTTT,CASSPLARGNTEAFF,TRBJ1-1,NA,TRBV18,NA
TGTGCCAGCAGCCATAAGGACAGCTACGAGCAGTACTTC,CASSHKDSYEQYF,TRBJ2-7,NA,TRBV3-1/TRBV3-2,NA
TGTGCCAGCGCCTGGGACAGGGACCGCTCACCCCTCCACTTT,CASAWDRDRSPLHF,TRBJ1-6,NA,TRBV27,TRBD1
TGTGCCAGCAGTCAGATAACAGGGGGCACTGAAGCTTTCTTT,CASSQITGGTEAFF,TRBJ1-1,NA,TRBV27,TRBD1
TGTGCCAGCACCCCGACTGGGGCCTATGGCTACACCTTC,CASTPTGAYGYTF,TRBJ1-2,NA,TRBV6-2/TRBV6-3,NA
TGTGCCAGCTCACCACTGACCGGGGGATATAATTCACCCCTCCACTTT,CASSPLTGGYNSPLHF,TRBJ1-6,NA,TRBV18,NA
TGTGCCAGCGGTGGCGATAGAGGCAATCAGCCCCAGCATTTT,CASGGDRGNQPQHF,TRBJ1-5,NA,TRBV2,NA